This entry describes one TCR beta chain. Its target is not known. The data were obtained in a study of T cells in localized non-small cell lung cancer. The length of the CDR3 is 11 residues. The ends were cut back, 7 bases at V and 10 bases at J, with 16 bases in the middle. The germline CDR1 and CDR2 sequences are SQVTM and ANQGSEA. Study conclusions and caveats: Patients showing higher blood T cell density tended to see longer overall survival. Adjacent lung tissue had a median 57 of the top 100 clones found in the tumor. Heterogeneity remains possible because sequencing was limited to only one tumor region. The highest T cell clonality was in uninvolved adjacent lung, above tumor.

The assay was immunoSEQ multiplex PCR, and TCRdb's table has in-frame clones only and misses some. The data show around 140,000 clones, 80% to 90% seen once. The input for sequencing was peripheral blood, taken before any cancer treatment. The J gene is TRBJ1-1, the V gene TRBV29-1; D is unclear. The receptor comes from a female donor at least 60 years old with stage I lung adenocarcinoma. The CDR3: CSAVNSGRAFF. CDR3 DNA: TGCAGCGCCGTCAACTCAGGAAGAGCTTTCTTT.